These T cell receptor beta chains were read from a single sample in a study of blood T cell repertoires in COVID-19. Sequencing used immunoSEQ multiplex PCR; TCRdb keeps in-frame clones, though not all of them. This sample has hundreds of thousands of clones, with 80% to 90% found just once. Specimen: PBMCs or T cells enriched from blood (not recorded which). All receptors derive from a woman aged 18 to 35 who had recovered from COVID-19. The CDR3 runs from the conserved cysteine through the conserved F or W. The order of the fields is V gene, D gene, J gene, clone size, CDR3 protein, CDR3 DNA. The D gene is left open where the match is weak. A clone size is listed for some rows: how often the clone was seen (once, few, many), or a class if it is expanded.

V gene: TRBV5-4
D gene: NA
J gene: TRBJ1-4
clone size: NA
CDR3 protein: CASRRDTYEKLFF
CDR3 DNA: TGTGCCAGCAGACGGGACACTTATGAAAAACTGTTTTTT

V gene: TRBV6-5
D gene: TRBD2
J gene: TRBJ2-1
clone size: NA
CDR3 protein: CASRVTSGSEQFF
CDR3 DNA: TGTGCCAGCAGGGTTACTAGCGGGTCTGAGCAGTTCTTC

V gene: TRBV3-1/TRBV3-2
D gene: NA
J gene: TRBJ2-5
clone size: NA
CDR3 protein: CASSHGQLGEETQYF
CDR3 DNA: TGTGCCAGCAGCCACGGACAGCTGGGGGAAGAGACCCAGTACTTC

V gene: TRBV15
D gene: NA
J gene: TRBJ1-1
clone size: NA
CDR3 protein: CATATPMNTEAFF
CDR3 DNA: TGTGCCACCGCGACACCCATGAACACTGAAGCTTTCTTT

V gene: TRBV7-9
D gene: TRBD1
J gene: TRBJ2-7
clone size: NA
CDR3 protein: CASSWDSGEQYF
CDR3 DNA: TGTGCCAGCAGCTGGGACAGCGGAGAGCAGTACTTC

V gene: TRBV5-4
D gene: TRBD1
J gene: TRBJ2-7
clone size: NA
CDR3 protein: CASSLWTGVGDEQYF
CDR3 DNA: TGTGCCAGCAGCTTATGGACAGGGGTCGGCGACGAGCAGTACTTC

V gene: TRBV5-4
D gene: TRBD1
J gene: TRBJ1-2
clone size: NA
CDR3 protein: CASSLARGQNYGYTF
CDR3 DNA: TGTGCCAGCAGCTTGGCTAGGGGACAGAACTATGGCTACACCTTC

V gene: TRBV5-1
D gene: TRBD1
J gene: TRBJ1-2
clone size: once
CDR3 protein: CASSLVVTGDYGYTF
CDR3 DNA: TGCGCCAGCAGCTTGGTGGTGACAGGGGACTATGGCTACACCTTC

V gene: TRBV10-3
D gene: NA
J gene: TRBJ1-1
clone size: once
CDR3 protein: CAIRETGSMGTEAFF
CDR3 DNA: TGTGCCATCAGGGAAACAGGGTCGATGGGCACTGAAGCTTTCTTT

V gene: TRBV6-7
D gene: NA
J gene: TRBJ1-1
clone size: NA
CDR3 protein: CASSYSKGRNTEAFF
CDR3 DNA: TGTGCCAGCAGTTACTCGAAGGGGCGAAACACTGAAGCTTTCTTT

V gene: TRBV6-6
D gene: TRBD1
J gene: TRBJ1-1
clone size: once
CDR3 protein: CASSVTTGGATEAFF
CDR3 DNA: TGTGCCAGCAGCGTTACGACAGGGGGGGCGACTGAAGCTTTCTTT

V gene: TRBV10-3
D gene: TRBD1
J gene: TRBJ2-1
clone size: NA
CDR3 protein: CAISKGQADNEQFF
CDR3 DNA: TGTGCCATCAGCAAGGGACAGGCGGATAATGAGCAGTTCTTC

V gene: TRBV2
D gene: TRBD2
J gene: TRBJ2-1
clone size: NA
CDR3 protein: CASRTTAGGLNEQFF
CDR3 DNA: TGTGCCAGCAGGACAACTGCGGGGGGGCTGAATGAGCAGTTCTTC

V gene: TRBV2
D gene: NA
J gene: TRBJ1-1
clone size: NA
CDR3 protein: CASHAGAVAEAFF
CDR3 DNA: TGTGCCAGCCATGCAGGGGCCGTGGCTGAAGCTTTCTTT

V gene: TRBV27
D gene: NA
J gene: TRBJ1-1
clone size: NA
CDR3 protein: CASRKGGGSEAFF
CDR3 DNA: TGTGCCAGCAGGAAGGGAGGGGGGTCTGAAGCTTTCTTT

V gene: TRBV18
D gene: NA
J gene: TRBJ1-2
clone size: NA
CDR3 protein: CASSPPAGYGYTF
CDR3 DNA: TGTGCCAGCTCACCACCGGCAGGGTACGGCTACACCTTC

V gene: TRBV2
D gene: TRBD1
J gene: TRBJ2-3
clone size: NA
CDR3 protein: CASTGQGTDTQYF
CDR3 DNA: TGTGCCAGCACGGGACAGGGCACAGATACGCAGTATTTT

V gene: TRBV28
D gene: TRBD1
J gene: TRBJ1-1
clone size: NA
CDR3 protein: CASRGQINTEAFF
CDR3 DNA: TGTGCCAGCAGGGGACAGATAAACACTGAAGCTTTCTTT

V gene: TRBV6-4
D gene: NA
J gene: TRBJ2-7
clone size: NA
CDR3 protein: CASSDSLYPRSSYEQYF
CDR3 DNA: TGTGCCAGCAGTGACTCTTTGTATCCGAGGAGCTCCTACGAGCAGTACTTC

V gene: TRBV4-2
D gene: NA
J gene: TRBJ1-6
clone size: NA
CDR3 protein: CASSQVATGPSRNSPLHF
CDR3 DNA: TGTGCCAGCAGCCAAGTGGCCACAGGGCCTTCCCGTAATTCACCCCTCCACTTT

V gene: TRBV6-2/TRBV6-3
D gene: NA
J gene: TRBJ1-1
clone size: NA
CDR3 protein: CASSYTGGTEAFF
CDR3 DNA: TGTGCCAGCAGTTATACAGGAGGGACTGAAGCTTTCTTT

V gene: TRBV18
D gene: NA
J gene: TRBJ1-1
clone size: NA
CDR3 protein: CASSPKGGWTEAFF
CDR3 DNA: TGTGCCAGCTCACCAAAGGGAGGGTGGACTGAAGCTTTCTTT

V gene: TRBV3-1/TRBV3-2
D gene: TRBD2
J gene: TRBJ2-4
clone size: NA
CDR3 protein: CASSPRGVYDVANIQYF
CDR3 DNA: TGTGCCAGCAGCCCCCGGGGGGTCTATGATGTCGCAAACATTCAGTACTTC

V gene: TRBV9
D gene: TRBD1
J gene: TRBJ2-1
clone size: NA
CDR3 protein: CASSASGTGGGEQFF
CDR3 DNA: TGTGCCAGCAGCGCCTCCGGGACAGGGGGCGGTGAGCAGTTCTTC

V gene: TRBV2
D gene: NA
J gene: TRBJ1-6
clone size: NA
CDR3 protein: CASKDSGTGNSPLHF
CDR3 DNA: TGTGCCAGCAAGGATAGTGGCACGGGTAATTCACCCCTCCACTTT

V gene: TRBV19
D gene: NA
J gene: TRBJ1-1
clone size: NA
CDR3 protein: CASSIGRDTSEAFF
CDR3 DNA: TGTGCCAGTAGTATAGGAAGGGACACAAGTGAAGCTTTCTTT